The 7 T cell receptor beta chains below all came from one sample that was sequenced in a study of T cell repertoires in cytomegalovirus infection. TCRdb itself ran the reads through MiXCR, one entry per CDR3 protein. The table records hundreds of thousands of distinct CDR3 sequences, roughly 30% of them present only once. What these receptors recognize is not known. Sequenced material: cultured PBMCs, taken from culture after CMV antigen stimulation. Source of these receptors: a human donor in good health (CMV status not recorded). Some clones in this sample may be carry-over from other donors' samples.

This clonotype was observed a handful of times. V and J are TRBV10-3 and TRBJ1-1; TRBD1 is a possible D gene (5 bases). V lost 6 bases to trimming and J lost 4 bases, with 18 bases between them. CDR1 is ENHRY and CDR2 is SYGVKD in the germline V gene. There are 15 residues in the CDR3. CDR3 nucleotide sequence: TGTGCCATCAGCCCCGAGGGGACTAGGAGCACTGAAGCTTTCTTT. Translation gives CAISPEGTRSTEAFF.

The V and J genes are TRBV28 and TRBJ1-2, with a weak D call TRBD1 (6 bases). Germline CDR1 is MDHEN and CDR2 is SYDVKM. The CDR3 runs 15 residues. V was clipped by 4 bases and J by 7 bases, with 19 bases between them. This CDR3 is CASSSPHGGGIGYTF. CDR3 nucleotide sequence: TGTGCCAGCAGTTCCCCCCATGGGGGGGGCATTGGCTACACCTTC.

The chain is built from TRBV5-4 and TRBJ2-3; a weak D match, TRBD1 (5 bases). The CDR3 runs 16 residues. Germline CDR1 is SGHNT and CDR2 is YYREEE (reference sequence). Deletions cut 4 bases from V and 4 bases from J, with 19 bases between. DNA of the CDR3: TGTGCCAGCAGCCTAACGGGCAGGGCCGGCCCAGATACGCAGTATTTT. Translation gives CASSLTGRAGPDTQYF.

This clonotype turned up a few times. This chain uses TRBV27 with TRBJ1-6; TRBD1 is a possible D gene (5 bases). The CDR3 runs to 17 residues. V lost 4 bases and J lost 6, with 19 bases in between. Germline V gene data show CDR1 as MNHEY and CDR2 as SMNVEV (reference sequence). The CDR3 nucleotides read TGTGCCAGCAGTTCGCCCAGGGATAGGTTAGCTAATTCACCCCTCCACTTT. The encoded protein is CASSSPRDRLANSPLHF.

CDR3 coding DNA: TGTGCCAGCAGTGTACCGGGGAGGAAGACCCAGTACTTC. Protein sequence: CASSVPGRKTQYF. V is TRBV6-1 and J is TRBJ2-5; TRBD2 is a possible D gene (6 bases). The CDR3 sequence is 13 residues long. The V gene's germline CDR1 is MNHNS and CDR2 SASEGT. V lost 4 bases, J lost 6 bases, and 12 bases lay in between.

The chain links TRBV7-2 to TRBJ2-1; the match to TRBD2 covers 11 bases. V was clipped by 2 bases and J by 0 bases; unmatched bases: 12. The CDR3 is 20 amino acids. Per germline, CDR1 SGHTA and CDR2 FQGNSA. The CDR3 spells CASSLRVYTSGGRSYNEQFF. The DNA of the CDR3 is TGTGCCAGCAGCTTAAGGGTTTACACTAGCGGGGGACGCTCCTACAATGAGCAGTTCTTC.

This clonotype was recorded a few times. The genes are TRBV9 and TRBJ1-1; TRBD1 matches 8 bases. This CDR3 is built from 15 residues. In germline, CDR1 is SGDLS, CDR2 YYNGEE. The V and J ends lost 3 bases and 2 bases, in that order; junction bases with no gene match: 6. In DNA form, the CDR3 reads TGTGCCAGCAGCGCGGGGGGGACAGGCAACACTGAAGCTTTCTTT. Encoded protein: CASSAGGTGNTEAFF.